This T cell receptor (beta chain) was captured in a study of PD-1 blockade in mismatch repair-deficient tumors. The wider study: Patients had more than ten mismatch repair-deficient cancer types, all previously treated and progressing.

Assay: immunoSEQ multiplex PCR; the TCRdb copy retains only in-frame clones and omits some. Of about 110,000 clones in the sample, around three quarters were seen once. The CDR3 spans 11 residues. Germline CDR1 is LNHNV and CDR2 is YYDKDF (reference sequence). The V gene lost 5 bases and the J gene lost 10 bases, with 11 bases spanning the gap. Points from the study as a whole: Rapid post-treatment expansion, then contraction, generally preceding radiologic response, marked tumor-resident clones.

Notes on this clone: Its cognate antigen is unknown.

All patients were mismatch repair deficient, assessed by either PCR or immunohistochemistry. The TCR-sequenced patients were a few responders to pembrolizumab. The receptor's source is an adult with mismatch repair-deficient cancer. Sequenced material: peripheral blood, taken approximately 14 months after starting pembrolizumab. The chain employs TRBV15 and TRBJ1-2; D not certain. CDR3 residues: CATSSEIDYTF. The CDR3 coding sequence is TGTGCCACCAGCTCAGAGATAGACTACACCTTC.